The rows below give T cell receptor beta chains drawn from one sample of a study of blood T cell repertoires in COVID-19. The data were produced by immunoSEQ multiplex PCR, yet TCRdb's version contains in-frame clones alone and is incomplete. The sample carries 150,000 to 190,000 clones, more than 80% recorded once. Sequencing used peripheral blood. These receptors were obtained from a woman aged 40 to 49 with acute or convalescent COVID-19. Both conserved end residues are part of each CDR3. The order of the fields is V gene, clone size, D gene, J gene, CDR3 DNA, CDR3 protein. D genes are given only for firm matches. A row's size may be missing; if present it is once, few, many or a size class.

>TRBV7-9|.|TRBD2|TRBJ2-7
TGTGCCAGCAGCGGGACTAGCGGGTCCGGCCGCGGCGAGCAGTACTTC
CASSGTSGSGRGEQYF
>TRBV24-1|once|.|TRBJ2-3
TGTGCCACCAGTGATTCAAGTCGGGACTCGGTAGATACGCAGTATTTT
CATSDSSRDSVDTQYF
>TRBV5-1|.|TRBD1|TRBJ2-7
TGCGCCAGCAGCTTGGCAGGGACAGGAAACTACGAGCAGTACTTC
CASSLAGTGNYEQYF
>TRBV9|.|TRBD2|TRBJ2-3
TGTGCCAGCAGCGTAGAGGGACTAGCGGTTCCGTATTTT
CASSVEGLAVPYF
>TRBV30|.|.|TRBJ1-1
TGTGCCTGGACACTGACGGGAATGGAGGCTTTCTTT
CAWTLTGMEAFF
>TRBV6-4|.|TRBD2|TRBJ2-3
TGTGCCAGCAGTGACTCGGGACTAGCGATAGGCACAGATACGCAGTATTTT
CASSDSGLAIGTDTQYF
>TRBV24-1|.|.|TRBJ1-4
TGTGCCACCAGTGCGGCGGGGCCCTCAACTAATGAAAAACTGTTTTTT
CATSAAGPSTNEKLFF
>TRBV9|.|TRBD1|TRBJ2-7
TGTGCCAGCAGCGTAGGGACAGGGGGCTCTTACGAGCAGTACTTC
CASSVGTGGSYEQYF
>TRBV19|few|TRBD1|TRBJ1-5
TGTGCCAGTAGTCAAGGGACAGGTTCTAAGCCCCAGCATTTT
CASSQGTGSKPQHF
>TRBV19|few|TRBD1|TRBJ1-5
TGTGCCAGTAGCTTGGGACAGTATAGCAATCAGCCCCAGCATTTT
CASSLGQYSNQPQHF
>TRBV4-2|once|TRBD1|TRBJ1-3
TGTGCCAGCAGCCAAGATCACAGGGGGCGAGGAAACACCATATATTTT
CASSQDHRGRGNTIYF
>TRBV9|.|.|TRBJ1-3
TGTGCCAGCAGTCGAGGCGGGGGGATTAACACCATATATTTT
CASSRGGGINTIYF
>TRBV6-5|.|.|TRBJ2-2
TGTGCCAGCAGTTACTCCACAATCGGGGAGCTGTTTTTT
CASSYSTIGELFF
>TRBV28|.|.|TRBJ2-7
TGTGCCAGCAGTTTATCGATCTACGAGCAGTACTTC
CASSLSIYEQYF
>TRBV2|.|TRBD1|TRBJ1-2
TGTGCCAGCAATGCGAGGACAGGCTCCTATGGCTACACCTTC
CASNARTGSYGYTF
>TRBV5-1|.|TRBD2|TRBJ2-1
TGCGCCAGCACCGCTAGCGGGAATGAGCAGTTCTTC
CASTASGNEQFF
>TRBV6-1|.|.|TRBJ2-6
TGTGCCAGCAGTGAAGGAGGGATACCTGGGGCCAACGTCCTGACTTTC
CASSEGGIPGANVLTF
>TRBV30|.|.|TRBJ1-1
TGTGCCTGGAACGGACATGGGACACCGAACACTGAAGCTTTCTTT
CAWNGHGTPNTEAFF
>TRBV19|.|TRBD2|TRBJ2-1
TGTGCCAGTAGTATTACTAGCGGGACTTACAATGAGCAGTTCTTC
CASSITSGTYNEQFF
>TRBV6-5|.|.|TRBJ2-7
TGTGCCAGCAAGCGACAGTACTTCGACTACGAGCAGTACTTC
CASKRQYFDYEQYF
>TRBV9|.|.|TRBJ2-1
TGTGCCAGCACCCTTGCGGGATGGAGCTCCTACAATGAGCAGTTCTTC
CASTLAGWSSYNEQFF